One and the same sample provided the 28 T cell receptor beta chains below, sequenced in a study of T cell responses to AZD1222 COVID-19 vaccine. Produced via immunoSEQ multiplex PCR; TCRdb's table is partial and in-frame only. The repertoire holds 150,000 or so clones, with 70% to 90% as singletons. Source: peripheral blood, taken on day 0 of MenACWY control vaccination. These receptors originate from an adult in good health.

V gene TRBV18 combines with J gene TRBJ1-2; TRBD1 agrees at 11 bases. V lost 3 bases and J lost 7; bases outside the gene matches: 4. Germline assignment: CDR1 KGHSH and CDR2 LQKENI. This CDR3 is 14 amino acids long. In DNA, the CDR3 is TGTGCCAGCTCACCTGAGGGACAGGGGGTTGGCTACACCTTC. Amino acid sequence: CASSPEGQGVGYTF.

This chain uses TRBV5-1 with TRBJ2-1, with 9 nucleotides matching TRBD1. Germline CDR1 SGHRS, CDR2 YFSETQ. The CDR3 loop spans 16 amino acids. Trimming removed 2 bases from V and 9 bases from J; junction bases left unmatched: 12. The CDR3 nucleotides read TGCGCCAGCAGCTTAGGTACCCGGGACAGGGATATTGAGCAGTTCTTC. This codes for CASSLGTRDRDIEQFF.

This clone has more than one count but fewer than ten. The chain couples TRBV6-4 to TRBJ2-2, with TRBD1 identical over 7 bases. The CDR3 runs to 15 residues. CDR1 is MRHNA and CDR2 is SNTAGT in the germline V gene. V lost 7 bases, J lost 5 bases, and 10 bases stayed unmatched. CDR3 DNA sequence: TGTGCCAGCAAAGGGGCGACAGGGAGTACCGGGGAGCTGTTTTTT. Encoded protein: CASKGATGSTGELFF.

In nucleotides, the CDR3 is TGTGCCAGCAGCCGAGGGACAGGGATGAACTATGGCTACACCTTC. Encoded protein: CASSRGTGMNYGYTF. The rearrangement uses TRBV7-6 and TRBJ1-2, with 9 bases fitting TRBD1. V lost 5 bases to trimming and J lost 2 bases; unmatched junction nucleotides: 6. The CDR3 is 15 amino acids. CDR1 is SGHVS, CDR2 FNYEAQ, per germline.

The rearrangement links TRBV6-5 to TRBJ2-4, with D maybe TRBD2 (5 bases). Per the germline V gene, CDR1 is MNHEY and CDR2 is SVGAGI. The CDR3 length is 12 residues. V was pared by 5 bases and J by 9 bases, with 11 bases between. The DNA for the CDR3 is TGTGCCAGCAGTCGCCTGGCGGGCATTCAGTACTTC. It specifies CASSRLAGIQYF.

The rearrangement links TRBV6-5 to TRBJ2-3, with a possible D match to TRBD2 (5 bases). The V end was cut by 7 bases, the J end by 0 bases, with 14 bases between. Germline assignment: CDR1 MNHEY and CDR2 SVGAGI. The CDR3 is 15 residues long. CDR3 nucleotides: TGTGCCAGCAAGGATACGGGGTCTAGCACAGATACGCAGTATTTT. Translation: CASKDTGSSTDTQYF.

This chain joins TRBV18 and TRBJ2-1; 10 nucleotides align to TRBD2. The V segment lost 3 bases and the J segment 0 bases; nucleotides outside the gene matches: 14. This CDR3 contains 20 residues. Germline CDR1 is KGHSH and CDR2 is LQKENI. The CDR3 protein is CASSPRLGLAPLSSYNEQFF. CDR3 nucleotides: TGTGCCAGCTCACCGCGACTGGGACTAGCGCCCCTTAGCTCCTACAATGAGCAGTTCTTC.

Written as DNA, the CDR3 is TGTGCCAGCAGTGACGGCCCGCCGAATGAAAAACTGTTTTTT. This encodes CASSDGPPNEKLFF. The chain uses TRBV6-4 and TRBJ1-4; D unresolved. In germline, CDR1 is MRHNA, CDR2 SNTAGT. Trimming removed 2 bases at V and 5 bases at J, with 9 bases between. This CDR3 comprises 14 residues.

This clone was picked up one time. The rearrangement joins TRBV5-8 to TRBJ1-6; D is unresolved. The CDR3 loop spans 14 amino acids. V was pared by 4 bases and J by 8 bases, with 13 bases between. Germline-derived CDR1 and CDR2 are SGHTS and YDEGEE. The CDR3 region is CASSREGLDSPLHF. The CDR3, as DNA: TGTGCCAGCAGCCGGGAAGGGTTGGATTCACCCCTCCACTTT.

This chain uses TRBV29-1 with TRBJ1-3, with D uncertain. This CDR3 region has 11 residues. From germline, CDR1 is SQVTM and CDR2 ANQGSEA. The ends were cut back, 7 bases at V and 4 bases at J, with 8 bases in the middle. In nucleotides, the CDR3 is TGCAGCGCGACAATGGGAAACACCATATATTTT. As protein: CSATMGNTIYF.

The sample holds a few counts of this clone. The chain has TRBV24-1 and TRBJ2-5; 9 positions match TRBD2. This CDR3 comprises 20 residues. V lost 1 base to trimming and J lost 0 bases; unmatched junction nucleotides: 14. The V gene's germline CDR1 is KGHDR and CDR2 SFDVKD. CDR3 loop: CATSDLRTSGSHGYQETQYF. CDR3 DNA: TGTGCCACCAGTGATTTAAGAACTAGCGGGTCCCACGGGTACCAAGAGACCCAGTACTTC.

The chain joins TRBV7-8 to TRBJ1-1; tentative D call: TRBD1 (6 bases). This CDR3 is 15 amino acids long. The germline gives CDR1 SGHVS, CDR2 FQNEAQ. The V end was cut by 4 bases, the J end by 4 bases, with 16 bases between. This CDR3 is CASSWTGTPTTEAFF. CDR3 in DNA: TGTGCCAGCAGCTGGACCGGGACACCAACCACTGAAGCTTTCTTT.

This clone has a single count. The genes are TRBV6-6 and TRBJ1-5; no reliable D call. The CDR3 runs 15 residues. Trimming left V 2 bases short and J 7 bases short, with 15 bases between. CDR1 MNHNY and CDR2 SVGAGI come from the germline V gene (reference sequence). This CDR3 reads CASSYKKGSDQPQHF. The CDR3, as DNA: TGTGCCAGCAGTTACAAGAAAGGGTCGGACCAGCCCCAGCATTTT.

V usage is TRBV14 and J usage is TRBJ2-1; weak D call: TRBD2 (5 bases). V gave up 0 bases and J gave up 8 bases, with 20 bases separating them. Germline CDR1 is SGHDN and CDR2 is FVKESK. The CDR3 sequence is 17 residues long. CDR3 DNA: TGTGCCAGCAGCCAAGATCCGGAATCGGGGTTGTGGGATGAGCAGTTCTTC. Its protein product is CASSQDPESGLWDEQFF.

The V gene is TRBV2, the J gene TRBJ2-2, with 8 bases identical to TRBD1. V lost 5 bases and J lost 7; bases outside the gene matches: 9. Germline V gene data show CDR1 as SNHLY and CDR2 as FYNNEI. This CDR3 has 15 amino acids. The CDR3 here is CASSLDRASIGELFF. DNA of the CDR3: TGTGCCAGCAGTCTGGACAGGGCTAGCATCGGGGAGCTGTTTTTT. Full variable domain (outside the CDR3, taken from reference TRBV2 and TRBJ2-2): EPEVTQTPSHQVTQMGQEVILRCVPISNHLYFYWYRQILGQKVEFLVSFYNNEISEKSEIFDDQFSVERPDGSNFTLKIRSTKLEDSAMYFCASSLDRASIGELFFGEGSRLTVL.

This clone was counted once. The J gene is TRBJ1-1, the V gene TRBV2; D remains unclear. The CDR3 spans 13 residues. Germline V gives CDR1 SNHLY, CDR2 FYNNEI. V was cut by 0 bases and J by 11 bases, with 13 bases left in between. The CDR3 here is CASSEALRTWAFF. DNA of the CDR3: TGTGCCAGCAGTGAAGCGCTTCGCACTTGGGCTTTCTTT.

The gene calls are TRBV5-3 and TRBJ1-6; D call uncertain. Being an ORF, TRBV5-3 has a function that is uncertain. The CDR3 runs 16 residues. The V end lost 0 bases, the J end lost 5 bases, and 12 bases lay between the germline ends. For the CDR3, the DNA is TGTGCCAGAAGCTTGGACGCGGCCGCCGATAATTCACCCCTCCACTTT. It codes for CARSLDAAADNSPLHF.

This clone was seen repeatedly, ten times or more. CDR3 DNA sequence: TGCGCCAGCAGCTTGGAATCCGGGGCCGTCGACGAGCAGTACGTC. It specifies CASSLESGAVDEQYV. V and J are TRBV5-1 and TRBJ2-7, with D possibly called TRBD1 or TRBD2 (5 bases each). This CDR3 is 15 amino acids long. Trimming left V 0 bases short and J 5 bases short, with 15 bases between. Germline V CDR1 and CDR2: SGHRS, YFSETQ.

The J gene is TRBJ1-6, the V gene TRBV27; weak D call: TRBD1 (6 bases). The V end lost 2 bases, the J end lost 7 bases, and 15 bases lay between the germline ends. CDR3 length: 16 residues. Germline V gives CDR1 MNHEY, CDR2 SMNVEV (reference sequence). CDR3 in DNA: TGTGCCAGCAGTTTAGGCAGGGGACGCTCCAATTCACCCCTCCACTTT. Translation: CASSLGRGRSNSPLHF.

The chain joins TRBV5-6 to TRBJ2-3; D may match TRBD1 or TRBD2 (5 bases each). V lost 4 bases to trimming and J lost 3 bases, with 12 bases between them. Germline values: CDR1 SGHDT, CDR2 YYEEEE. The CDR3 runs to 14 residues. CDR3: CASSNRDGTDTQYF. CDR3 nucleotides: TGTGCCAGCAGCAACCGGGACGGGACAGATACGCAGTATTTT.

The V call is TRBV5-1, the J call TRBJ2-3, with TRBD1 matching over 7 bases. The CDR3 length is 17 residues. V shed 5 bases and J 0 bases; nucleotides not matched to a gene: 12. Germline V gene lookup returns CDR1 SGHRS and CDR2 YFSETQ. CDR3 sequence reads: CASSRFGQAGSTDTQYF. CDR3 coding DNA: TGCGCCAGCAGTCGTTTCGGACAGGCCGGCAGCACAGATACGCAGTATTTT.

The genes are TRBV27 and TRBJ2-7; D is undetermined. Germline CDR1 and CDR2: MNHEY and SMNVEV (reference sequence). This CDR3 region has 9 residues. The V and J ends lost 4 bases and 8 bases respectively, with 3 bases between them. The CDR3 nucleotides read TGTGCCAGCAGTTGTAAGCAGTACGTC. Amino acids: CASSCKQYV.

This chain uses TRBV5-6 with TRBJ2-2; D might be TRBD2 (6 bases). Germline V gene lookup returns CDR1 SGHDT and CDR2 YYEEEE. This CDR3 contains 16 residues. The V and J ends lost 4 bases and 6 bases respectively, with 19 bases between them. The CDR3 reads CASSLKLAISAGELFF. CDR3 DNA: TGTGCCAGCAGCCTGAAACTAGCTATCTCGGCCGGGGAGCTGTTTTTT.

The rearrangement joins TRBV6-5 to TRBJ1-4; a weak D match, TRBD1 (5 bases). Germline lookup yields CDR1 MNHEY and CDR2 SVGAGI. There are 14 residues in the CDR3. The V end lost 6 bases, the J end lost 8 bases, and 16 bases lay between the germline ends. This chain's CDR3 is CASSRRDPSEKLFF. In DNA form, the CDR3 reads TGTGCCAGCAGCCGCAGGGATCCTAGCGAAAAACTGTTTTTT.

This clone has a handful of counts. The chain joins TRBV19 to TRBJ2-7, with TRBD2 matching 7 bases. The trim removed 3 bases at V and 12 bases at J, leaving 11 bases unmatched. Germline V gives CDR1 LNHDA, CDR2 SQIVND (reference sequence). This CDR3 has 13 residues. CDR3 DNA sequence: TGTGCCAGTAGTATCGGGGGGAACGCCGGGACGTACTTC. Its translation is CASSIGGNAGTYF.

The rearrangement joins TRBV10-1 to TRBJ2-3, with 8 bases identical to TRBD1. Germline assignment: CDR1 WNHNN and CDR2 SYGVQD (reference sequence). Trimming cost V 2 bases and J 11 bases; bases outside gene matches: 12. The CDR3 spans 15 residues. Here the CDR3 reads CASSEPPGTGGKQYF. CDR3 bases: TGCGCCAGCAGTGAGCCTCCCGGGACAGGAGGGAAGCAGTATTTT.

This clone has just a few counts. The rearrangement links TRBV19 to TRBJ2-1, with no clear D. Trimming took 7 bases from V and 2 from J, leaving 9 bases between them. The CDR3 is made up of 13 amino acids. CDR1 and CDR2 (germline): LNHDA, SQIVND (reference sequence). The CDR3 reads CASMLDTYNEQFF. The DNA of the CDR3 is TGTGCCAGTATGTTAGACACCTACAATGAGCAGTTCTTC.

This clone was seen just once. This chain links TRBV10-3 with TRBJ1-3; tentatively, D is TRBD1 (5 bases). CDR3 length equals 13 residues. V was pared by 7 bases and J by 4 bases, with 11 bases between. CDR1 ENHRY and CDR2 SYGVKD come from the germline V gene. The CDR3 sequence is CAINQGVGNTIYF. The CDR3 DNA reads TGTGCCATCAACCAAGGGGTAGGAAACACCATATATTTT.